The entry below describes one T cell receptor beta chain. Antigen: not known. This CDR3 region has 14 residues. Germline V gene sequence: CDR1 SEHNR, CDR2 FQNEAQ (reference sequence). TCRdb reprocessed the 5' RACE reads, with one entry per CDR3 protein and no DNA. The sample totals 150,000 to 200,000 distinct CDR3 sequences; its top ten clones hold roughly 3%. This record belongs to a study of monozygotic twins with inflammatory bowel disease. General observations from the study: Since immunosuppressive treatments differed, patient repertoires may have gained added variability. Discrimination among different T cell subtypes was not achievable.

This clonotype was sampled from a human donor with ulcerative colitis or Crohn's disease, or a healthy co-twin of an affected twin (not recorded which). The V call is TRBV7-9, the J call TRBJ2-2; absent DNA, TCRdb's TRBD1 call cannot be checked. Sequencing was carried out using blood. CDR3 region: CASTADINTGELFF.